This T cell receptor beta chain is from a study of CD4 T cell repertoires in COVID-19. Overall study: CFSE-low cells expanded roughly 11 days with IL-2, then restimulated with other coronavirus spikes.

No culture step preceded sequencing of the ex vivo isolated memory T cells. A note on this clone: Its target is unknown.

Assay used: immunoSEQ multiplex PCR; TCRdb lists only in-frame clones, some missing. The data hold 20,000 to 25,000 clones, with around nine tenths observed a single time. Study-level results: Two or all three memory subsets shared several highly expanded SARS-CoV-2-reactive clonotypes. In SARS-CoV and/or HKU1 spike cultures, between about 6.5 and 27% of SARS-CoV-2 clonotypes reappeared.

The TCR originated in a human donor who had COVID-19. The source material was central memory CD4+ T cells from blood, sampled before the COVID-19 pandemic.

The CDR3 DNA reads as TGTGCCAGCAGTGCTCTAGCGGGAGGGTCCTCTGGGGCCAACGTCCTGACTTTC. Its protein is CASSALAGGSSGANVLTF. The chain recombines TRBV6-1 with TRBJ2-6, with 12 positions matching TRBD2. After removal of 4 bases from V and 0 bases from J, the junction contained 4 bases not matched to a gene. From germline, CDR1 is MNHNS and CDR2 SASEGT. The CDR3 loop spans 18 amino acids.